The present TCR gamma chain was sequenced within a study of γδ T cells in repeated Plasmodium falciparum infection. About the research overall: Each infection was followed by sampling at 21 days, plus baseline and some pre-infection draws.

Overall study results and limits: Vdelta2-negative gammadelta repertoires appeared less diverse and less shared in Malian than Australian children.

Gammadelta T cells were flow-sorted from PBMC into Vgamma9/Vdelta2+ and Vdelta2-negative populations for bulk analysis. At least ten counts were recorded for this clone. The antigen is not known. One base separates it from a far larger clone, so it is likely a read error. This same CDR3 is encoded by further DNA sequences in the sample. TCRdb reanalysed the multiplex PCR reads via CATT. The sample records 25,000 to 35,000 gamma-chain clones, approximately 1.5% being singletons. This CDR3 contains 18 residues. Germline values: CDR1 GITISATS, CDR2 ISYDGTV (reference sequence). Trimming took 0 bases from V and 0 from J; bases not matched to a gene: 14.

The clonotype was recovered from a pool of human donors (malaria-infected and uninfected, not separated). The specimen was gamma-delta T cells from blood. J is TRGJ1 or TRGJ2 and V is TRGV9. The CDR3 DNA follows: TGTGCCTTGTGGGAGGTGTCCCAAGGGCTATCGAATTATTATAAGAAACTCTTT. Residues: CALWEVSQGLSNYYKKLF.